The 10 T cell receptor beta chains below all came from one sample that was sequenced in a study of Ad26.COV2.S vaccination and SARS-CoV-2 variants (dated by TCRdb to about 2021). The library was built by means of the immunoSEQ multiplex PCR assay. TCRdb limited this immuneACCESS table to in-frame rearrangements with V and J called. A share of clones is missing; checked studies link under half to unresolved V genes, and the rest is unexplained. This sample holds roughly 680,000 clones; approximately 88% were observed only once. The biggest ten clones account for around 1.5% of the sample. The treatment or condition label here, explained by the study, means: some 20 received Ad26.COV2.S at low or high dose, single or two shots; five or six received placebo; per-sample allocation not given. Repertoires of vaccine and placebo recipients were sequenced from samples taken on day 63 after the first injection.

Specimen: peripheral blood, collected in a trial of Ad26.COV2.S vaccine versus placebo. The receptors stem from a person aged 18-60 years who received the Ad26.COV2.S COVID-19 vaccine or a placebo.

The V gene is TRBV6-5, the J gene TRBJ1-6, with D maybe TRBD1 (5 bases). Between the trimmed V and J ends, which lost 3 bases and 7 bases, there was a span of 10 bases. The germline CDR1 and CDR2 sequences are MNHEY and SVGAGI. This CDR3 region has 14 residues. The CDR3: CASSYGGGNSPLHF. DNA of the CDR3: TGTGCCAGCAGTTATGGGGGGGGGAATTCACCCCTCCACTTT.

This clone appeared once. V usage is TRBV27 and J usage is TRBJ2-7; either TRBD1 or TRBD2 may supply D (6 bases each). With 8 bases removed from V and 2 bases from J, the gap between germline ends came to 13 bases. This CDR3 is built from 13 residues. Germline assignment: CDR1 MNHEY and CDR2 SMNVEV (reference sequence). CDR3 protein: CASAGTLTYEQYF. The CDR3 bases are TGTGCCAGCGCGGGGACACTCACCTACGAGCAGTACTTC.

In DNA form, the CDR3 reads TGTGCCAGCAGCATCTCTGGACGGACCTACGAGCAGTACTTC. Amino acid sequence: CASSISGRTYEQYF. The chain uses TRBV7-2 and TRBJ2-7; D gene unclear. Germline V CDR1 and CDR2: SGHTA, FQGNSA. This CDR3 has 14 amino acids. V lost 5 bases, J lost 2 bases, and 13 bases lay in between.

The CDR3: CASSLRPAGETQYF. CDR3 bases: TGCGCCAGCAGCTTGCGGCCAGCGGGAGAGACCCAGTACTTC. The gene calls are TRBV5-1 and TRBJ2-5, with a weak D call TRBD2 (6 bases). V was cut by 1 base and J by 4 bases, with 11 bases left in between. Germline CDR1 is SGHRS and CDR2 is YFSETQ. The CDR3 extends over 14 amino acids.

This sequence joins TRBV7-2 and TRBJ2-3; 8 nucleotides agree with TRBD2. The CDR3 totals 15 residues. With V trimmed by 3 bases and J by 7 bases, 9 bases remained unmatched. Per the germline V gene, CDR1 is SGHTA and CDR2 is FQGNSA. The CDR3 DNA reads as TGTGCCAGCAGCTTGGGACTAGACCCATTTTATACGCAGTATTTT. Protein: CASSLGLDPFYTQYF. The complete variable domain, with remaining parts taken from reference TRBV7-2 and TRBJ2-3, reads GAGVSQSPSNKVTEKGKDVELRCDPISGHTALYWYRQSLGQGLEFLIYFQGNSAPDKSGLPSDRFSAERTGGSVSTLTIQRTQQEDSAVYLCASSLGLDPFYTQYFGPGTRLTVL.

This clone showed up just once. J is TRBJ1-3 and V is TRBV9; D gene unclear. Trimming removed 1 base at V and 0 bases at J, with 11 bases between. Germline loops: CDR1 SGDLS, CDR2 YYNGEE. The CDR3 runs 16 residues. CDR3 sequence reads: CASSVQTAISGNTIYF. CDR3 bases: TGTGCCAGCAGCGTACAGACGGCGATCTCTGGAAACACCATATATTTT. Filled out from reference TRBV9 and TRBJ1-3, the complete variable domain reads DSGVTQTPKHLITATGQRVTLRCSPRSGDLSVYWYQQSLDQGLQFLIQYYNGEERAKGNILERFSAQQFPDLHSELNLSSLELGDSALYFCASSVQTAISGNTIYFGEGSWLTVV.

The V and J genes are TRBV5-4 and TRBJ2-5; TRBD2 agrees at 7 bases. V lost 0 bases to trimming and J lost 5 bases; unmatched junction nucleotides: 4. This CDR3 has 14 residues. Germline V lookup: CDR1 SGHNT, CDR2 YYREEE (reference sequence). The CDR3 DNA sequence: TGTGCCAGCAGCTTGGCGGCGGGAGAGGAGACCCAGTACTTC. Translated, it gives CASSLAAGEETQYF.

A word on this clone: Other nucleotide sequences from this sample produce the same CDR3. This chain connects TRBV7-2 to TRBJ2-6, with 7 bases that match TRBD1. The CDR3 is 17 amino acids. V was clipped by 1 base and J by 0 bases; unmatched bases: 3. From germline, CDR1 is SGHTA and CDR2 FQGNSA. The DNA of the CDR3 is TGTGCCAGCAGCTTAGTGGGACAGCTCTCTGGGGCCAACGTCCTGACTTTC. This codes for CASSLVGQLSGANVLTF.

In DNA form, the CDR3 reads TGTGCCAGTAGTATTAAAGATACGCAGTATTTT. It specifies CASSIKDTQYF. This chain links TRBV19 with TRBJ2-3; D remains unclear. Deletions cut 3 bases from V and 5 bases from J, with 3 bases between. Germline CDR1 and CDR2: LNHDA and SQIVND (reference sequence). The CDR3 contains 11 residues.

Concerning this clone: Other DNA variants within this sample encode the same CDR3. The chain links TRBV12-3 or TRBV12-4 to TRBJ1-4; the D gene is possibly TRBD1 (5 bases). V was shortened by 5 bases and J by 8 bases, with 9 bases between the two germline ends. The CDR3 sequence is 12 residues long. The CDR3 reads CASSQGGEKLFF. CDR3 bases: TGTGCCAGCAGTCAGGGAGGAGAAAAACTGTTTTTT.